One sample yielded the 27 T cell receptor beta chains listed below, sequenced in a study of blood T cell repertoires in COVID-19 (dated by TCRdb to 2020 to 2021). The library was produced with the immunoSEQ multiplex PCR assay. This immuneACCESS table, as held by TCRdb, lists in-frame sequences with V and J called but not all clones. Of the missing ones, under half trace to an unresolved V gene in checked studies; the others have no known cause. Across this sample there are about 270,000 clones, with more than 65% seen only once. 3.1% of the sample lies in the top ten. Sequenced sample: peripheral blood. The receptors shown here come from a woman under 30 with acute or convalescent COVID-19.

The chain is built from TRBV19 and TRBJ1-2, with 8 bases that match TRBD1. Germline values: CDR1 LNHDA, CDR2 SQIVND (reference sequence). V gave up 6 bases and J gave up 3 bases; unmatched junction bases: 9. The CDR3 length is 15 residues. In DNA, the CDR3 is TGTGCCAGTAGCGACAAATGGGGACAGGACTATGGCTACACCTTC. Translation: CASSDKWGQDYGYTF.

The CDR3 is CATTAWNTEAFF. CDR3 DNA sequence: TGTGCGACGACAGCATGGAACACTGAAGCTTTCTTT. The genes are TRBV19 and TRBJ1-1; D possibly corresponds to TRBD1 (5 bases). Per germline, CDR1 LNHDA and CDR2 SQIVND (reference sequence). This CDR3 contains 12 residues. Full variable domain (outside the CDR3, taken from reference TRBV19 and TRBJ1-1): DGGITQSPKYLFRKEGQNVTLSCEQNLNHDAMYWYRQDPGQGLRLIYYSQIVNDFQKGDIAEGYSVSREKKESFPLTVTSAQKNPTAFYLCATTAWNTEAFFGQGTRLTVV.

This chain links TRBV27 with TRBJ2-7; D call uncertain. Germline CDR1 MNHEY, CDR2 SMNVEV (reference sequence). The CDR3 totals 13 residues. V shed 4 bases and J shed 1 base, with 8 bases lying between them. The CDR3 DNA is TGTGCCAGCAGTTATGCACAGTCCTACGAGCAGTACTTC. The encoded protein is CASSYAQSYEQYF.

The CDR3 DNA reads as TGTGCCAGCAGCCAAGCGGTAGCCCGGGAGACCCAGTACTTC. Protein: CASSQAVARETQYF. The chain is built from TRBV3-1 (or the pseudogene TRBV3-2) and TRBJ2-5; D gene uncertain. The CDR3 covers 14 residues. Trimming left V 1 base short and J 5 bases short, with 11 bases between. CDR1 is LGHDT and CDR2 is YNNKEL in the germline V gene (reference sequence).

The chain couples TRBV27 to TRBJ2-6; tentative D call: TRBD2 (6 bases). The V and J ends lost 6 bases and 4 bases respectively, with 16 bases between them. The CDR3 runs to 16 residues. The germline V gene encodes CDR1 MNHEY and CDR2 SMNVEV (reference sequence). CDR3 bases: TGTGCCAGCAGCCCACCTAGGGCGGGGGGGGCCAACGTCCTGACTTTC. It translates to CASSPPRAGGANVLTF.

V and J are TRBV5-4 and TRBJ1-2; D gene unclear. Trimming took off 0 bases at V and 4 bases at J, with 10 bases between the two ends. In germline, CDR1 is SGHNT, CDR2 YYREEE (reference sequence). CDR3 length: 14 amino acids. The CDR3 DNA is TGTGCCAGCAGCTTGGATCAGTTTGGCTATGGCTACACCTTC. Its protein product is CASSLDQFGYGYTF.

The CDR3 DNA reads TGTGCCAGCAGCTCGAAGGGCCTAGCGACCTACAATGAGCAGTTCTTC. This translates into CASSSKGLATYNEQFF. The chain joins TRBV13 to TRBJ2-1; the D gene is possibly TRBD2 (6 bases). This CDR3 region has 16 residues. Germline V gene data show CDR1 as PRHDT and CDR2 as FYEKMQ (reference sequence). Trimming shortened V by 4 bases and J by 2 bases, and 15 bases separated the two germline ends.

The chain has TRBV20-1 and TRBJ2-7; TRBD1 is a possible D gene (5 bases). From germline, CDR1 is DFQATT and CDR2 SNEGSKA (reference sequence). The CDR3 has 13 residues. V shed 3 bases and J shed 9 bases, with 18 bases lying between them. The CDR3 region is CSASRGAYGGQYF. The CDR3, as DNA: TGCAGTGCTAGTCGTGGGGCTTATGGCGGGCAGTACTTC.

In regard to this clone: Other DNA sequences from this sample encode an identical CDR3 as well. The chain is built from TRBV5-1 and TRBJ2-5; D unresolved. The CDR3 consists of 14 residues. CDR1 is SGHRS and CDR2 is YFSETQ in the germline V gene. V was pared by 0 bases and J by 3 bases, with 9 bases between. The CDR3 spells CASSLAGFEETQYF. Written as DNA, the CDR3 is TGCGCCAGCAGCTTGGCCGGGTTTGAAGAGACCCAGTACTTC.

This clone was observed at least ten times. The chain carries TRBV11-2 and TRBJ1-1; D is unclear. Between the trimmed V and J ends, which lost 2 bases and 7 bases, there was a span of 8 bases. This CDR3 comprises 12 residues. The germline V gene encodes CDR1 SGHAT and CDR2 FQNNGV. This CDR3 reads CASSLTRSEAFF. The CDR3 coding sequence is TGTGCCAGCAGCTTAACCCGGAGTGAAGCTTTCTTT.

This CDR3 is CASSPRTDTQYF. The DNA for the CDR3 is TGCGCCAGCAGCCCCCGGACAGATACGCAGTATTTT. The V call is TRBV5-1, the J call TRBJ2-3; D is uncertain. The CDR3 runs to 12 residues. Germline lookup yields CDR1 SGHRS and CDR2 YFSETQ. V was pared by 4 bases and J by 3 bases, with 6 bases between.

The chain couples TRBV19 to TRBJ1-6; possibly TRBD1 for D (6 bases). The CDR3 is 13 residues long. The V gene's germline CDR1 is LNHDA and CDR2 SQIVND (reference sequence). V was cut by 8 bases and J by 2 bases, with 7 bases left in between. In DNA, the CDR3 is TGTGCCAGTGGACAGACCTATAATTCACCCCTCCACTTT. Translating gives CASGQTYNSPLHF.

This CDR3 is CSASFTEAYEQYF. DNA for the CDR3: TGCAGTGCTAGTTTTACAGAAGCCTACGAGCAGTACTTC. V usage is TRBV20-1 and J usage is TRBJ2-7; no definite D call. This CDR3 region has 13 residues. Deletions cut 3 bases from V and 2 bases from J, with 11 bases between. CDR1 is DFQATT, CDR2 SNEGSKA, per germline (reference sequence).

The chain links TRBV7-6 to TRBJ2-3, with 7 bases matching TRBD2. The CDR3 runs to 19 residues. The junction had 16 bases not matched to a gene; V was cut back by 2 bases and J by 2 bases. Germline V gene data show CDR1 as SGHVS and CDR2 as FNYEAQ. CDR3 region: CASSLFGHAPSGTTDTQYF. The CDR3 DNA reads TGTGCCAGCAGCTTATTCGGACACGCGCCTAGCGGAACCACAGATACGCAGTATTTT.

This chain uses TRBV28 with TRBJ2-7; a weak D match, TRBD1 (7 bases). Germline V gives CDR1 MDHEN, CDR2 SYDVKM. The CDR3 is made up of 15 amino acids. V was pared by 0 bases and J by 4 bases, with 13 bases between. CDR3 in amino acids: CASSLWQGGTYEQYF. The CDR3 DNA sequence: TGTGCCAGCAGTTTATGGCAGGGGGGTACATACGAGCAGTACTTC.

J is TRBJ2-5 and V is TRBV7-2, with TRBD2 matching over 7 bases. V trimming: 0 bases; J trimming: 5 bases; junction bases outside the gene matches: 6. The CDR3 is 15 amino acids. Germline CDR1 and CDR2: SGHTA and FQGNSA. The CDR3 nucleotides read TGTGCCAGCAGCTTAGCGGGAGGGCCTGGGGAGACCCAGTACTTC. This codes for CASSLAGGPGETQYF.

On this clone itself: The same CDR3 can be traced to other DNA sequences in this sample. CDR3 residues: CASSKGGDYNEQFF. Written as DNA, the CDR3 is TGTGCCAGTAGTAAGGGCGGGGATTACAATGAGCAGTTCTTC. The V call is TRBV19, the J call TRBJ2-1, with D tentatively TRBD2 (6 bases). In germline, CDR1 is LNHDA, CDR2 SQIVND (reference sequence). The CDR3 has 14 residues. V lost 4 bases to trimming and J lost 4 bases, with 11 bases between them.

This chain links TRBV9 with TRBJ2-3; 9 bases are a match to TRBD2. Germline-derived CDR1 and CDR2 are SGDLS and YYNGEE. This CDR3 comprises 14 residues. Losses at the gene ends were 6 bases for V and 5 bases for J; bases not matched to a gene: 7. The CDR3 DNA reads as TGTGCCAGCACCCCGACTAGCGGCCTAGATACGCAGTATTTT. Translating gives CASTPTSGLDTQYF.

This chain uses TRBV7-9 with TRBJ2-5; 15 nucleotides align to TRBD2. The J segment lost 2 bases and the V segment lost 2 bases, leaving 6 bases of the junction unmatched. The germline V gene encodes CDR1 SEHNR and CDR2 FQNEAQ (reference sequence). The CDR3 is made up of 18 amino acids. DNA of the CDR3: TGTGCCAGCAGCTTACCGGGACTAGCGGGAGGTAGTCAAGAGACCCAGTACTTC. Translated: CASSLPGLAGGSQETQYF. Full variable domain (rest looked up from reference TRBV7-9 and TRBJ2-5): DTGVSQNPRHKITKRGQNVTFRCDPISEHNRLYWYRQTLGQGPEFLTYFQNEAQLEKSRLLSDRFSAERPKGSFSTLEIQRTEQGDSAMYLCASSLPGLAGGSQETQYFGPGTRLLVL.

CDR3 region: CASSGRTYEQYF. The CDR3, as DNA: TGTGCCAGCAGCGGGAGAACCTACGAGCAGTACTTC. This rearrangement joins TRBV7-9 to TRBJ2-7; D is possibly TRBD2 (5 bases). Looked up from germline, CDR1 is SEHNR and CDR2 is FQNEAQ (reference sequence). CDR3 size: 12 residues. V was pared by 5 bases and J by 2 bases, with 7 bases between.

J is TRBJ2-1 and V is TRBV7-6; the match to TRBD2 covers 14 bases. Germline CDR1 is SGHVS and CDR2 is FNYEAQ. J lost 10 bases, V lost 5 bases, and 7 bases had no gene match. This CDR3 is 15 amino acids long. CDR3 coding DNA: TGTGCCAGCAGCGGGGGACTAGCGGGGGTTAGGGAGCAGTTCTTC. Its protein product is CASSGGLAGVREQFF.

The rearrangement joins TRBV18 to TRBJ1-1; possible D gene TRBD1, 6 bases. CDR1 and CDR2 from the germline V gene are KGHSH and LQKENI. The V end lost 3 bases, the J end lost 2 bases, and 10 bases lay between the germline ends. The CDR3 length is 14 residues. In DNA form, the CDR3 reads TGTGCCAGCTCACCCCCGGGACACAACACTGAAGCTTTCTTT. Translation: CASSPPGHNTEAFF.

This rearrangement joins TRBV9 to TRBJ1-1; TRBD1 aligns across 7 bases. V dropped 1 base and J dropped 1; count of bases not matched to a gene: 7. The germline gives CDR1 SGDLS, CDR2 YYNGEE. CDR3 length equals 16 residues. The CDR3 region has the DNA TGTGCCAGCAGCGTAACGACCGGGACAGCGAACACTGAAGCTTTCTTT. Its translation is CASSVTTGTANTEAFF.

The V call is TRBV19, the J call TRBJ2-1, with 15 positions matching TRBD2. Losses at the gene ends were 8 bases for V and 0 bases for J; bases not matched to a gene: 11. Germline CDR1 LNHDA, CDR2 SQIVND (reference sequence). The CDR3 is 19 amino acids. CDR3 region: CASRGTSGRSIRSYNEQFF. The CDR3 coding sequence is TGTGCCAGTCGAGGGACTAGCGGGAGGTCCATACGCTCCTACAATGAGCAGTTCTTC.

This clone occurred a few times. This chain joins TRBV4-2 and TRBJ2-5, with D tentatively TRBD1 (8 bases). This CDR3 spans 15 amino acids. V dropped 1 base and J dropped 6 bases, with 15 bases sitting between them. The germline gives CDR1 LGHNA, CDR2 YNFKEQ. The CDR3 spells CASSQATGGGKTQYF. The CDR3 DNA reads TGTGCCAGCAGCCAAGCTACAGGGGGGGGAAAGACCCAGTACTTC.

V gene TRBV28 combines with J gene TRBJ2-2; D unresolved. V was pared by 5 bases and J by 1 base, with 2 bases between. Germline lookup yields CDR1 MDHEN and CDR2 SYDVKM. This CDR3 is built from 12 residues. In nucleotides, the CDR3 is TGTGCCAGCAGTCAGAACACCGGGGAGCTGTTTTTT. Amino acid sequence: CASSQNTGELFF.

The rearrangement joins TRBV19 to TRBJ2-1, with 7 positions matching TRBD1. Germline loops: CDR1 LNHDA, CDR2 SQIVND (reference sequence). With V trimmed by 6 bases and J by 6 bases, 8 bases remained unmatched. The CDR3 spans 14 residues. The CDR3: CASRLIGQVNEQFF. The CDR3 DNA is TGTGCCAGTAGGTTAATCGGACAGGTCAATGAGCAGTTCTTC.